This T cell receptor (beta chain) was sequenced for a study of T cells expressing NK-cell markers. Study at large: From sorted CD3+CD56+NKG2C+, CD3+CD56+NKG2C- and CD3+CD56-NKG2C+ T cells came the TCR beta repertoires. The study, taken as a whole, reports: Unclear, still, was the HCMV specificity of the expanded NKG2C+ T cell clones.

TCRdb re-called the 5' RACE reads and gives one entry per CDR3 protein, without DNA. The sample table includes 400,000 to 550,000 distinct CDR3 sequences. CDR1 and CDR2 from the germline V gene are LGHNA and YNFKEQ. CDR3 size: 13 residues. With respect to this clonotype: What it binds is not known.

The chain recombines TRBV4-2 with TRBJ1-5. Sequencing input: blood T cells: a sorted CD56 or NKG2C T cell subset, CD4+ or CD8+ T cells, or bulk PBMC T cells (not recorded which). The receptor's source is a woman between 18 and 70 years old in good health. The CDR3 spells CASTQSPNQPQHF.